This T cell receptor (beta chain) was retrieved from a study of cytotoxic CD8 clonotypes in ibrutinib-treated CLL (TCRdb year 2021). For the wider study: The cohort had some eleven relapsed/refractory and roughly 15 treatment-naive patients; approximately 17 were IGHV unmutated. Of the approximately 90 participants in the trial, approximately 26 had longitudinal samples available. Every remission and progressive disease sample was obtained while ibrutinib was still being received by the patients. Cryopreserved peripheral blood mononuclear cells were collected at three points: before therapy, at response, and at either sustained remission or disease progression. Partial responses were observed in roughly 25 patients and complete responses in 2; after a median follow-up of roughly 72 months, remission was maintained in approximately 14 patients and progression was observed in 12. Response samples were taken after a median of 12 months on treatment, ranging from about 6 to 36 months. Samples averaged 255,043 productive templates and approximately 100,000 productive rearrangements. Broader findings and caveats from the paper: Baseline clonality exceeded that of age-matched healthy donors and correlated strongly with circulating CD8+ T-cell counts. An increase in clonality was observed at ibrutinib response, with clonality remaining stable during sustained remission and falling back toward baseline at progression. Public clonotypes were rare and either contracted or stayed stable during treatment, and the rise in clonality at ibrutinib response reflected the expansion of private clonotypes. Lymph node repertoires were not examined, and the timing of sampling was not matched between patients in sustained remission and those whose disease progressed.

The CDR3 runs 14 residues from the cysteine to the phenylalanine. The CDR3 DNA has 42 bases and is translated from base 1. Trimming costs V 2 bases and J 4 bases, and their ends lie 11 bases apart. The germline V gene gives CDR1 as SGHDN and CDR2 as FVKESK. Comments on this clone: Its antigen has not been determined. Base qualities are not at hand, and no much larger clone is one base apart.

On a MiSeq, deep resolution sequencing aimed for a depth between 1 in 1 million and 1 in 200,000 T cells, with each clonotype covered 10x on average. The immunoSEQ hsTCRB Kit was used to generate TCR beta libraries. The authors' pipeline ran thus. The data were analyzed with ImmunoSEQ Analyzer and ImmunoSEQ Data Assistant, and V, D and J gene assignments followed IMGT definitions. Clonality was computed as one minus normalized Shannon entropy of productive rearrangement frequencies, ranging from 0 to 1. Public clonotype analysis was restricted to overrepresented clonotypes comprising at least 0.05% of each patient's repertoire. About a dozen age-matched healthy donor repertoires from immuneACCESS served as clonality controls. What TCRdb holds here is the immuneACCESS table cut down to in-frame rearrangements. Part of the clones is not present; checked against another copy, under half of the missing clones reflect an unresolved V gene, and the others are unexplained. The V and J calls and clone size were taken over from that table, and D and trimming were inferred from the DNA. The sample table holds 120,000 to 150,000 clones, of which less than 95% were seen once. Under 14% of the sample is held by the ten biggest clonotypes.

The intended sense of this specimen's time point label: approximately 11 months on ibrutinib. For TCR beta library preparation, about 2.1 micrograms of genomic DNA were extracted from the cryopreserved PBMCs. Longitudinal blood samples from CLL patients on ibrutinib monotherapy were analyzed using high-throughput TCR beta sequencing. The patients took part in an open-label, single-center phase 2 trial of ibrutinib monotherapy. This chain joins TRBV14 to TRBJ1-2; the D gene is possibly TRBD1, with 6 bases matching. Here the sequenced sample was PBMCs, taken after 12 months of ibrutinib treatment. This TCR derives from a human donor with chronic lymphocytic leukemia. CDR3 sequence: CASSQSPGAYGYTF. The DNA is TGTGCCAGCAGCCAATCCCCGGGGGCCTATGGCTACACCTTC.